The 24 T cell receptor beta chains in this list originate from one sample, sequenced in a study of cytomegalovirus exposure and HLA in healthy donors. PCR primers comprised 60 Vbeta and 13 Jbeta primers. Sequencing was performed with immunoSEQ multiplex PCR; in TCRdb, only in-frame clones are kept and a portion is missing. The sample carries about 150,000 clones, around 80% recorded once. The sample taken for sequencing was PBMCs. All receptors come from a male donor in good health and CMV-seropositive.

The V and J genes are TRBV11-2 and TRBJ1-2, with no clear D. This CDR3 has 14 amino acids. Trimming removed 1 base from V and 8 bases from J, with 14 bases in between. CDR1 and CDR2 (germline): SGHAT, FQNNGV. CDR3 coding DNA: TGTGCCAGCAGCTTAGGTGGCACGGGTATCGGCTACACCTTC. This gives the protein CASSLGGTGIGYTF.

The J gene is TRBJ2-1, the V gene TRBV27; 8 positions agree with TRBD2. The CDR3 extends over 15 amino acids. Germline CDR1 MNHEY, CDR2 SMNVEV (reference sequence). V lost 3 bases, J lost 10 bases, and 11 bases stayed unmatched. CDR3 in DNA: TGTGCCAGCAGTTTGCTGCCGGGACTAGAAGGAGAGCAGTTCTTC. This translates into CASSLLPGLEGEQFF.

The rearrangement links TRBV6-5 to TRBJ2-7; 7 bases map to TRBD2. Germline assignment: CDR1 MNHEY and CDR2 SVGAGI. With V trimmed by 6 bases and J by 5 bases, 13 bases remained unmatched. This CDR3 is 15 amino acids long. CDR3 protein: CASSLGLVLGHEQYF. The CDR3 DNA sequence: TGTGCCAGCAGCCTCGGACTAGTATTAGGCCACGAGCAGTACTTC.

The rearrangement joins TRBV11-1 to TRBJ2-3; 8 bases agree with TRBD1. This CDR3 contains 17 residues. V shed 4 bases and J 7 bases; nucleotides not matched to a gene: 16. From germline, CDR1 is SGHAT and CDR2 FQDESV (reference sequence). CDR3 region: CASSSPKPGGLSNTQYF. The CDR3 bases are TGTGCCAGCAGCTCCCCCAAGCCAGGGGGCCTCTCGAATACGCAGTATTTT.

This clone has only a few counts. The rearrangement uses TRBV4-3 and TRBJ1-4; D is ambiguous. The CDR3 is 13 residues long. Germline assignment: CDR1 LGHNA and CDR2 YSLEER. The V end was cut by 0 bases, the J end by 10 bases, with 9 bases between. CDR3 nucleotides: TGCGCCAGCAGCCAAGAAAATGGGCCAAAACTGTTTTTT. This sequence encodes CASSQENGPKLFF.

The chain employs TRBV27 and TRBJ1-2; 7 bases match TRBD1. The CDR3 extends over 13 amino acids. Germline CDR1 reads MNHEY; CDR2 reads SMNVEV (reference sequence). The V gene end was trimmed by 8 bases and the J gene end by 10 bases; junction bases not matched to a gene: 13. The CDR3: CASSGGTALDYTF. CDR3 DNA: TGTGCCAGCTCAGGGGGAACAGCCCTGGACTACACCTTC.

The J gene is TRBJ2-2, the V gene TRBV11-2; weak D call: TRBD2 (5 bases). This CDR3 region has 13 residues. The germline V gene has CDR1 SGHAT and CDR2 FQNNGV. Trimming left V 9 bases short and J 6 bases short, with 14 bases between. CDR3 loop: CASGSGRAGELFF. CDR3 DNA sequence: TGTGCCAGTGGGTCCGGGCGGGCCGGGGAGCTGTTTTTT.

The CDR3 DNA is TGTGCCAGCAGCGATACAGGGTTGGGTCAGCCCCAGCATTTT. As protein: CASSDTGLGQPQHF. The genes are TRBV6-1 and TRBJ1-5; D might be TRBD1 (6 bases). V dropped 6 bases and J dropped 6 bases, with 15 bases sitting between them. CDR1 and CDR2 from the germline V gene are MNHNS and SASEGT. The CDR3 covers 14 residues.

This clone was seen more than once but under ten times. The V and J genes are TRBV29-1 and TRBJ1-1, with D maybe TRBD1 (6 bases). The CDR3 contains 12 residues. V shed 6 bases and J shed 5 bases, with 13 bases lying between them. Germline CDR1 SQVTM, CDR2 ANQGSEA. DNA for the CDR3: TGCAGCGTAAGACAGGCCGGGACTGAAGCTTTCTTT. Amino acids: CSVRQAGTEAFF.

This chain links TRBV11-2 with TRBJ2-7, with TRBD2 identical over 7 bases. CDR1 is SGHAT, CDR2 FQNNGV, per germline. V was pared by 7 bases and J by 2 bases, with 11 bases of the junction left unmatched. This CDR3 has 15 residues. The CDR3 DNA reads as TGTGCCAGCATCCCCTCGGGGGGAGGCGCCTACGAGCAGTACTTC. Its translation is CASIPSGGGAYEQYF.

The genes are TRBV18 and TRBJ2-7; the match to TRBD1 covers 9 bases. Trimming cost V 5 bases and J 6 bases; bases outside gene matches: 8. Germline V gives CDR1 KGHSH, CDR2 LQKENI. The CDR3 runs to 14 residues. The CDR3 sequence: CASSITGTGTEQYF. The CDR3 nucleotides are TGTGCCAGCTCAATTACCGGGACAGGGACCGAGCAGTACTTC. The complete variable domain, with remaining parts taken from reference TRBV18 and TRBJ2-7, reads NAGVMQNPRHLVRRRGQEARLRCSPMKGHSHVYWYRQLPEEGLKFMVYLQKENIIDESGMPKERFSAEFPKEGPSILRIQQVVRGDSAAYFCASSITGTGTEQYFGPGTRLTVT.

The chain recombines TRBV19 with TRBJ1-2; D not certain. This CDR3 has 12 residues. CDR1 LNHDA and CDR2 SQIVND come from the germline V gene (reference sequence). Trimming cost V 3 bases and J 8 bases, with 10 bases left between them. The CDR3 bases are TGTGCCAGTAGTATGCAGGCTTTGGGCTACACCTTC. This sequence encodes CASSMQALGYTF.

The CDR3 region has the DNA TGTGCCAGCAGCAAAGCGCCGGAAAGGCGGCAGCCCCAGCATTTT. As protein: CASSKAPERRQPQHF. The chain joins TRBV11-2 to TRBJ1-5; unclear D gene. The germline V gene has CDR1 SGHAT and CDR2 FQNNGV. V shed 5 bases and J shed 7 bases, with 18 bases lying between them. The CDR3 has 15 amino acids.

CDR3 protein: CAWSPGGRSGELFF. The CDR3 nucleotides are TGTGCCTGGAGCCCCGGGGGGCGGTCGGGGGAGCTGTTTTTT. V is TRBV30 and J is TRBJ2-2; D possibly corresponds to TRBD2 (7 bases). Germline V gene data show CDR1 as GTSNPN and CDR2 as SVGIG (reference sequence). This CDR3 has 14 residues. V was trimmed by 3 bases and J by 8 bases, leaving 16 bases between them.

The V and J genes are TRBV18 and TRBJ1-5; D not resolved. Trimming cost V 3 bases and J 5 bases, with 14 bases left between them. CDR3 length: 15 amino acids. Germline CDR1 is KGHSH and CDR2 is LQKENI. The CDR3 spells CASSPSVASDQPQHF. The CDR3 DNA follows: TGTGCCAGCTCACCCTCGGTAGCTTCAGATCAGCCCCAGCATTTT.

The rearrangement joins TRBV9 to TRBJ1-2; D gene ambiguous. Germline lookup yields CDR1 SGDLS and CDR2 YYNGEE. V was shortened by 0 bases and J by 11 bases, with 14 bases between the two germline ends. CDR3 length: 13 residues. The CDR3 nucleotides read TGTGCCAGCAGCGTAGCTACACGGGAGGGATACACCTTC. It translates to CASSVATREGYTF.

The CDR3 DNA follows: TGTGCCATCAGTTTGACAGGCTTGAACACTGAAGCTTTCTTT. Translating it yields CAISLTGLNTEAFF. The rearrangement links TRBV10-3 to TRBJ1-1; TRBD1 is a possible D gene (6 bases). This CDR3 region has 14 residues. CDR1 and CDR2 (germline): ENHRY, SYGVKD. V was shortened by 5 bases and J by 0 bases, with 10 bases between the two germline ends.

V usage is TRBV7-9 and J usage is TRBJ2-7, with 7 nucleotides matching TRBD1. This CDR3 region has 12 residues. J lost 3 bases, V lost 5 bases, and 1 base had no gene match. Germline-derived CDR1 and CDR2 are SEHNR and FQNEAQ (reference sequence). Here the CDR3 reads CASSRTGYEQYF. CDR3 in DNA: TGTGCCAGCAGCCGGACAGGCTACGAGCAGTACTTC.

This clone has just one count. This CDR3 reads CASSVTGSSYNEQFF. The CDR3 DNA sequence: TGTGCCAGCAGTGTCACCGGGAGCTCCTACAATGAGCAGTTCTTC. The chain uses TRBV6-4 and TRBJ2-1; D may be TRBD2 (6 bases). V was pared by 4 bases and J by 0 bases, with 10 bases between. The CDR3 length is 15 residues. The germline V gene encodes CDR1 MRHNA and CDR2 SNTAGT.

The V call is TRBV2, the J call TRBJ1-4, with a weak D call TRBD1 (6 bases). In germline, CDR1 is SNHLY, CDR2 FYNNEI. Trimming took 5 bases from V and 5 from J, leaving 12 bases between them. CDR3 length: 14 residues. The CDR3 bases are TGTGCCAGCAGTACGGGACAAGGGAATGAAAAACTGTTTTTT. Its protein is CASSTGQGNEKLFF.

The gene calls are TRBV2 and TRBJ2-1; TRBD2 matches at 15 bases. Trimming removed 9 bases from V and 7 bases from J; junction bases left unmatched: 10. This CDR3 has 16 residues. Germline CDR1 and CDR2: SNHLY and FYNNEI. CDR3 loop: CASPRGLAGGFNEQFF. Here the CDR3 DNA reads TGTGCCAGTCCCCGGGGACTAGCGGGAGGATTTAATGAGCAGTTCTTC.

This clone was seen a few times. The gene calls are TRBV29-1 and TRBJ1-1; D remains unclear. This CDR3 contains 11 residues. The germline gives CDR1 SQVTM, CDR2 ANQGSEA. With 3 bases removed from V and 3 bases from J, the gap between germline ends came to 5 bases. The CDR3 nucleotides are TGCAGCGTTGAGGGCCACACTGAAGCTTTCTTT. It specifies CSVEGHTEAFF.

Here the CDR3 DNA reads TGTGCCAGCAGTATTAACCGAGGGAACACTGAAGCTTTCTTT. Translation: CASSINRGNTEAFF. The V gene is TRBV6-6, the J gene TRBJ1-1; no clear D gene. The length of the CDR3 is 14 residues. V was shortened by 5 bases and J by 1 base, with 11 bases between the two germline ends. Germline assignment: CDR1 MNHNY and CDR2 SVGAGI (reference sequence).

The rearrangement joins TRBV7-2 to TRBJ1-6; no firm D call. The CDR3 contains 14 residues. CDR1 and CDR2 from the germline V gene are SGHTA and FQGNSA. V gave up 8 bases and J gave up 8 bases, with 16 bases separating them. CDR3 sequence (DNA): TGTGCCAGCTCCCTCGTCCGGGTTCATTCACCCCTCCACTTT. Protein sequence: CASSLVRVHSPLHF.